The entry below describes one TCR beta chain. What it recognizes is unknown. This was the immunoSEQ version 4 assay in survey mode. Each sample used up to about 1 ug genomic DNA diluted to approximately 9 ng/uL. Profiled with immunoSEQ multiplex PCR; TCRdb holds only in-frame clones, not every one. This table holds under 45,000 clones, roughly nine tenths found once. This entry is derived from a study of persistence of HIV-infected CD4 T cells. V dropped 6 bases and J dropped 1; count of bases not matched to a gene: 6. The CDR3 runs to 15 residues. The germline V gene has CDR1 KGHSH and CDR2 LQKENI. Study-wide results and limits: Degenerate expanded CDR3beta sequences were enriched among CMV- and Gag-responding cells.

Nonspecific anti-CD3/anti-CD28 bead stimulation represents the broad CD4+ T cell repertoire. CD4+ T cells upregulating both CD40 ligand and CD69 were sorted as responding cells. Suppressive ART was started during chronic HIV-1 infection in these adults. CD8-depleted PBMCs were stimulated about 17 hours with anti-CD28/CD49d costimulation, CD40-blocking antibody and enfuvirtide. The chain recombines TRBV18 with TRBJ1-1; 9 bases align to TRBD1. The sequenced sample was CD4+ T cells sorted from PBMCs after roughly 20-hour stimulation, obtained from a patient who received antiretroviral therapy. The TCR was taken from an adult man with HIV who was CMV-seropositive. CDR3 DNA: TGTGCCAGCTCCCTGCGGGGACAGGGGAACACTGAAGCTTTCTTT. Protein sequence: CASSLRGQGNTEAFF.